A selection of T cell receptor beta chains follows, all from one sample in a study of T-cell memory formation after mild COVID-19. TCRdb recomputed calls from the 5' RACE reads with MiXCR, one row per CDR3 protein. Here the sample spans nearly 110,000 distinct CDR3 sequences, about an eighth being singletons. The specimen was PBMCs or a T cell subset sorted from them (not recorded which). These receptors came from a man younger than 30 who had mild COVID-19 (a few samples of this study predate the infection). Cell type and time point are not known. Each CDR3 is given with its conserved first and last residue. Each record gives: CDR3 protein, V gene.

CDR3 protein: CASSRGTRITEAFF
V gene: TRBV5-1

CDR3 protein: CSARKSGQPNYGYTF
V gene: TRBV20-1

CDR3 protein: CASSQVAATGELFF
V gene: TRBV4-1

CDR3 protein: CASSPRHVSNQPQHF
V gene: TRBV4-1

CDR3 protein: CASSSPGTGPYNEQFF
V gene: TRBV12-3/TRBV12-4

CDR3 protein: CASSLGAGLAGSTDTQYF
V gene: TRBV7-2

CDR3 protein: CATSGGVTGVNTEAFF
V gene: TRBV15

CDR3 protein: CASSKGTAGAQETQYF
V gene: TRBV21-1

CDR3 protein: CASSFTTGGGNPSYGYTF
V gene: TRBV9

CDR3 protein: CASSQDFGRDNEQFF
V gene: TRBV4-3

CDR3 protein: CASSLWQVSHNEQFF
V gene: TRBV5-6

CDR3 protein: CASSYVRGGTEAFF
V gene: TRBV7-2

CDR3 protein: CASRLQGIGTEAFF
V gene: TRBV19

CDR3 protein: CASSVHGTEAFF
V gene: TRBV6-1

CDR3 protein: CASSLGGLAMVYNEQFF
V gene: TRBV27

CDR3 protein: CASSQQDRNTEAFF
V gene: TRBV4-1

CDR3 protein: CASSQVYRGGYTF
V gene: TRBV4-3

CDR3 protein: CASSPPRGQGTDTQYF
V gene: TRBV4-3

CDR3 protein: CAISESRGLNTEAFF
V gene: TRBV10-3

CDR3 protein: CASSLRARTSGANVLTF
V gene: TRBV5-1

CDR3 protein: CASRTAGTLGTDTQYF
V gene: TRBV6-6

CDR3 protein: CSVTQGRLGEQYF
V gene: TRBV29-1

CDR3 protein: CASSIGSSGTGELFF
V gene: TRBV19

CDR3 protein: CASRSSGSSYEQYF
V gene: TRBV3-1

CDR3 protein: CASSVGQGGNQPQHF
V gene: TRBV9

CDR3 protein: CASSPAGPNTEAFF
V gene: TRBV4-1

CDR3 protein: CASSRTGGRVTEAFF
V gene: TRBV18

CDR3 protein: CASSPGGGYTF
V gene: TRBV12-3/TRBV12-4

CDR3 protein: CATEGGGGYNEQFF
V gene: TRBV6-2/TRBV6-3

CDR3 protein: CASSLKGGNTEAFF
V gene: TRBV7-9

CDR3 protein: CASSQDSSVTGELFF
V gene: TRBV4-3

CDR3 protein: CATSIGLAGNEQFF
V gene: TRBV15

CDR3 protein: CASSRQGPPSNYGYTF
V gene: TRBV5-5

CDR3 protein: CASSLRTSGGARSYNEQFF
V gene: TRBV7-2

CDR3 protein: CASNMDGTEAFF
V gene: TRBV7-9

CDR3 protein: CSARQGGYEQYF
V gene: TRBV20-1

CDR3 protein: CASSLFWGGNEQFF
V gene: TRBV27

CDR3 protein: CASRTAGANGYTF
V gene: TRBV7-9

CDR3 protein: CASSLWTGERYGYTF
V gene: TRBV4-2

CDR3 protein: CASSSWTSGGAQETQYF
V gene: TRBV7-6

CDR3 protein: CASSLGVQGQETQYF
V gene: TRBV5-8

CDR3 protein: CASSSRTTENTEAFF
V gene: TRBV5-1

CDR3 protein: CASSLDCFGDRGQETQYF
V gene: TRBV11-2

CDR3 protein: CASSQDGQRGGRETQYF
V gene: TRBV4-3

CDR3 protein: CASSAAGEDTQYF
V gene: TRBV19

CDR3 protein: CASSERQGMNTEAFF
V gene: TRBV10-1

CDR3 protein: CASSADSLFSYNSPLHF
V gene: TRBV12-3/TRBV12-4

CDR3 protein: CASTRRGGLGEQFF
V gene: TRBV27

CDR3 protein: CASSQETPPVNSPLHF
V gene: TRBV4-1

CDR3 protein: CASSPRQGVGQPQHF
V gene: TRBV4-1

CDR3 protein: CASSFPGQIISWANVLTF
V gene: TRBV5-1

CDR3 protein: CASSFQGLPYSEQFF
V gene: TRBV11-1

CDR3 protein: CASSTYRGSNSPLHF
V gene: TRBV19